The present entry profiles one TCR beta chain with its context. Antigen: not known. The data were taken from a study of monozygotic twins with inflammatory bowel disease. Study-level points and caveats: Fewer clonotypes were shared with others by IBD patients than by healthy twins, especially with disease activity.

This CDR3 has 14 amino acids. Germline-derived CDR1 and CDR2 are SGHAT and FQNNGV. Researchers used roughly 3,800 ng of total RNA for each TCR library. TCRdb re-called the 5' RACE reads; one entry per CDR3 protein, DNA not given. The sample has about 380,000 distinct CDR3 sequences, and its top ten clones hold 2.5% to 3%. The specimen sequenced was blood. The chain carries TRBV11-2 and TRBJ2-5; TCRdb's D call of TRBD1 is untestable without DNA. This TCR was recovered from a human donor with ulcerative colitis or Crohn's disease, or a healthy co-twin of an affected twin (not recorded which). The chain's CDR3 is CASSPGQGWETQYF.